This T cell receptor (beta chain) was captured by sequencing in a study of T cell responses to AZD1222 COVID-19 vaccine. Notes on the study in general: Most donors were white British, females outnumbered males, and clonal diversity was possibly underestimated. Recipients of two AZD1222 doses showed rising Spike-specific TCR breadth and depth.

Worth noting for this clone: Its target is not known.

This CDR3 is 17 amino acids long. The trim removed 4 bases at V and 3 bases at J, leaving 11 bases unmatched. Germline CDR1 and CDR2: ENHRY and SYGVKD. Here immunoSEQ multiplex PCR was the method, and the copy in TCRdb shows in-frame clones only, minus some. The table has about 75,000 clones, about 87% seen once. The sequencing used peripheral blood, collected 28 days after the second dose of the MenACWY control vaccine. This sequence was found in an adult who received the MenACWY meningococcal vaccine as a control. The V gene is TRBV10-3, the J gene TRBJ1-3; 8 bases agree with TRBD1. DNA for the CDR3: TGTGCCATCAGTGGTCAGGGGGCGAGTAATTATGGAAACACCATATATTTT. It is translated as CAISGQGASNYGNTIYF.